This T cell receptor beta chain was captured in a study of shared clonotypes between healthy human individuals. The table came from immunoSEQ multiplex PCR; TCRdb's copy has only in-frame clones and leaves some out. The sample has 2 million to 2.5 million clones, 93% seen once. V lost 0 bases and J lost 3; bases outside the gene matches: 1. The germline V gene encodes CDR1 SGHDT and CDR2 YYEEEE. The CDR3 loop spans 14 amino acids. This receptor was identified in a man aged 18 to 29 in good health. Some clones in this sample may be carry-over from other donors' samples. The chain joins TRBV5-6 to TRBJ2-7, with 9 bases fitting TRBD2. Sequencing was done on a sample of naive CD4+ T cells from PBMCs. The sample's subset: CD45RA+ positively selected. CDR3 region: CASSLGLADYEQYF. CDR3 DNA: TGTGCCAGCAGCTTGGGACTAGCGGACTACGAGCAGTACTTC. Looking up the rest from reference TRBV5-6 and TRBJ2-7 gives the full variable domain: DAGVTQSPTHLIKTRGQQVTLRCSPKSGHDTVSWYQQALGQGPQFIFQYYEEEERQRGNFPDRFSGHQFPNYSSELNVNALLLGDSALYLCASSLGLADYEQYFGPGTRLTVT.